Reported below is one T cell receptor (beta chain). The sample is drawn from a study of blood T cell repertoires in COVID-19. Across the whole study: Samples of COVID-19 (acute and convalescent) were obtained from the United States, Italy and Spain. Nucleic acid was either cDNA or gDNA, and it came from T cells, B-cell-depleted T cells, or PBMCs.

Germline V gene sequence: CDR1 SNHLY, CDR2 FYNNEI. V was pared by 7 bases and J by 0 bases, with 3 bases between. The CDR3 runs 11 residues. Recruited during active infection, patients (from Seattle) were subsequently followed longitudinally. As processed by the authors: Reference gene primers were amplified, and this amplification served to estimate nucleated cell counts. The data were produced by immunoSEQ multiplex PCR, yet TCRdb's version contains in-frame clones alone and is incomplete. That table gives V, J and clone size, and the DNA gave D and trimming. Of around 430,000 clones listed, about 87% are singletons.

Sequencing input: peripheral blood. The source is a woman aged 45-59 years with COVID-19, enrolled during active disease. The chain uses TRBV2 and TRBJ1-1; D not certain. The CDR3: CASTVNTEAFF. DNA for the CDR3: TGTGCCAGCACGGTGAACACTGAAGCTTTCTTT.